A single sample gave rise to the 20 T cell receptor beta chains below, sequenced in a study of cytomegalovirus exposure and HLA in healthy donors. TCRdb keeps only in-frame clones here, not all; method: immunoSEQ multiplex PCR. The sample holds about 140,000 clones, around 90% seen once. Input material: PBMCs. Receptors originate from a woman between 18 and 29 years old in good health and CMV-seropositive.

The chain has TRBV28 and TRBJ1-2; weak D call: TRBD1 (5 bases). V dropped 7 bases and J dropped 9 bases, with 33 bases sitting between them. This CDR3 spans 18 amino acids. The germline gives CDR1 MDHEN, CDR2 SYDVKM. CDR3 sequence reads: CASTRRIRSWGLVPSYTF. The DNA for the CDR3 is TGTGCCAGCACCCGTAGGATACGTTCGTGGGGCTTGGTCCCGAGCTACACCTTC.

J is TRBJ1-4 and V is TRBV25-1; weak D call: TRBD1 (5 bases). The CDR3 extends over 14 amino acids. The germline V and J ends were trimmed by 5 bases and 7 bases, with 14 bases remaining between them. The V gene's germline CDR1 is MGHDK and CDR2 SYGVNS. The CDR3 DNA is TGTGCCAGCAGTCTACAGGAGCAATCTGAAAAACTGTTTTTT. Amino acid sequence: CASSLQEQSEKLFF.

Of note for this clone: One junction end disagrees with the germline gene, perhaps due to a read error. The chain has TRBV7-7 and TRBJ1-5, with D tentatively TRBD1 (5 bases). The CDR3 spans 13 residues. Per the germline V gene, CDR1 is SSHAT and CDR2 is FNYEAQ (reference sequence). DNA of the CDR3: TGTGCTAGCAGCTTAGCGCAGGGTCAGCCCCAGCATTTT. It specifies CASSLAQGQPQHF.

The genes are TRBV19 and TRBJ1-2, with TRBD1 as a possible D gene (5 bases). This CDR3 is 13 amino acids long. V gave up 6 bases and J gave up 4 bases, with 12 bases separating them. The V gene's germline CDR1 is LNHDA and CDR2 SQIVND (reference sequence). The CDR3 here is CASRPLDSYGYTF. As DNA, the CDR3 is TGTGCCAGTAGACCCCTCGACAGCTATGGCTACACCTTC.

V and J are TRBV28 and TRBJ1-1; possibly TRBD1 for D (6 bases). With 2 bases removed from V and 1 base from J, the gap between germline ends came to 11 bases. Germline values: CDR1 MDHEN, CDR2 SYDVKM. This CDR3 is 15 amino acids long. The CDR3 here is CASSLQGNRNTEAFF. CDR3 nucleotide sequence: TGTGCCAGCAGTTTACAGGGGAATCGGAACACTGAAGCTTTCTTT.

The rearrangement uses TRBV6-5 and TRBJ2-2; 8 bases fit TRBD2. CDR1 and CDR2 from the germline V gene are MNHEY and SVGAGI. CDR3 length equals 15 residues. Unmatched junction bases numbered 12, after V lost 8 bases and J lost 7 bases. CDR3: CASSWIGGADGELFF. Here the CDR3 DNA reads TGTGCCAGCTCCTGGATCGGGGGGGCTGACGGGGAGCTGTTTTTT.

The CDR3 nucleotides read TGTGCCAGCAGCTCCCGCCAGGGTCACGAGCAGTACTTC. Encoded protein: CASSSRQGHEQYF. The V call is TRBV7-3, the J call TRBJ2-7; a weak D match, TRBD1 (5 bases). Germline V gene sequence: CDR1 SGHTA, CDR2 FQGTGA. Trimming cost V 4 bases and J 5 bases, with 12 bases left between them. The CDR3 is 13 amino acids.

The rearrangement uses TRBV11-3 and TRBJ2-2; 8 positions agree with TRBD1. The CDR3 sequence is 15 residues long. In germline, CDR1 is SGHNT, CDR2 YENEEA. The V and J ends lost 6 bases and 5 bases, in that order; junction bases with no gene match: 8. In DNA, the CDR3 is TGTGCCAGCAGTTGGGGACAGGTGGGAACCGGGGAGCTGTTTTTT. This gives the protein CASSWGQVGTGELFF.

The V gene is TRBV15, the J gene TRBJ1-1; no clear D. The V gene's germline CDR1 is LNHNV and CDR2 YYDKDF (reference sequence). Trimming left V 6 bases short and J 1 base short, with 12 bases between. This CDR3 is 14 amino acids long. CDR3 in DNA: TGTGCCACCAGAGGCCCCCCAGGGAACACTGAAGCTTTCTTT. Encoded protein: CATRGPPGNTEAFF.

The V and J genes are TRBV4-1 and TRBJ1-2; a weak D match, TRBD1 (6 bases). Germline V gives CDR1 MGHRA, CDR2 YSYEKL. The length of the CDR3 is 14 residues. Deletions cut 7 bases from V and 9 bases from J, with 21 bases between. The CDR3 here is CASMDSVVPISYTF. The CDR3 coding sequence is TGCGCCAGCATGGACAGCGTAGTTCCTATTAGCTACACCTTC.

Only one count was recorded for this clone. The chain has TRBV5-1 and TRBJ2-1, with D possibly matching TRBD1 (6 bases). Trimming removed 5 bases from V and 4 bases from J, with 10 bases in between. CDR3 size: 13 residues. Germline V gives CDR1 SGHRS, CDR2 YFSETQ. Written as DNA, the CDR3 is TGCGCCAGCAGAGCGGACAGTTACAATGAGCAGTTCTTC. This translates into CASRADSYNEQFF.

This clone was recorded only once. This chain's CDR3 is CASSPGLAGDTQYF. The CDR3 coding sequence is TGTGCCAGCAGCCCCGGACTGGCCGGAGATACGCAGTATTTT. The rearrangement links TRBV7-3 to TRBJ2-3; D possibly corresponds to TRBD2 (5 bases). This CDR3 is built from 14 residues. With 5 bases removed from V and 5 bases from J, the gap between germline ends came to 14 bases. The V gene's germline CDR1 is SGHTA and CDR2 FQGTGA.

This clone was seen only once. The chain recombines TRBV6-6 with TRBJ1-1; tentatively, D is TRBD1 (5 bases). This CDR3 is 15 amino acids long. V lost 7 bases and J 0 bases, leaving 15 bases between the germline ends. In germline, CDR1 is MNHNY, CDR2 SVGAGI (reference sequence). This CDR3 is CASTDHGAVNTEAFF. CDR3 sequence (DNA): TGTGCCAGCACCGACCATGGGGCGGTGAACACTGAAGCTTTCTTT.

This clone was seen a few times. This chain joins TRBV11-2 and TRBJ2-7; D not certain. The CDR3 has 16 amino acids. From germline, CDR1 is SGHAT and CDR2 FQNNGV. V shed 0 bases and J shed 0 bases, with 12 bases lying between them. This CDR3 is CASSLDLAAPSYEQYF. CDR3 DNA sequence: TGTGCCAGCAGCTTAGATCTGGCAGCGCCCTCCTACGAGCAGTACTTC.

The chain is built from TRBV21-1 and TRBJ2-7; no check of the table's D call, TRBD1, against the DNA was made. TRBV21-1 counts as a pseudogene. The CDR3 length is 13 residues. CDR3 loop: CASSKAQAGEQYF. For the CDR3, the DNA is TGTGCCAGCAGCAAAGCGCAGGCCGGAGAGCAGTACTTC.

This chain uses TRBV4-3 with TRBJ1-1, with 8 bases identical to TRBD1. J gave up 1 base and V 4 bases, and 2 bases lay outside the gene matches. The CDR3 runs 14 residues. Looked up from germline, CDR1 is LGHNA and CDR2 is YSLEER. The CDR3 sequence: CASSLGTGNTEAFF. The DNA of the CDR3 is TGCGCCAGCAGCCTGGGGACAGGGAACACTGAAGCTTTCTTT.

The chain links TRBV13 to TRBJ1-3, with D perhaps matching TRBD1 (6 bases). The V gene lost 5 bases and the J gene lost 3 bases, with 11 bases spanning the gap. Germline loops: CDR1 PRHDT, CDR2 FYEKMQ (reference sequence). This CDR3 has 14 residues. CDR3 DNA: TGTGCCAGCAGCGCCCGGACAGATGGAAACACCATATATTTT. Translation gives CASSARTDGNTIYF.

The chain carries TRBV7-6 and TRBJ2-2; the match to TRBD1 covers 12 bases. The CDR3 totals 16 residues. From germline, CDR1 is SGHVS and CDR2 FNYEAQ. Trimming removed 5 bases from V and 3 bases from J; junction bases left unmatched: 4. The CDR3 region is CASSPGQGAHTGELFF. The DNA of the CDR3 is TGTGCCAGCAGCCCGGGACAGGGGGCTCACACCGGGGAGCTGTTTTTT.

This chain links TRBV7-2 with TRBJ2-1; unclear D gene. The V and J ends lost 5 bases and 11 bases respectively, with 10 bases between them. This CDR3 is 11 amino acids long. In germline, CDR1 is SGHTA, CDR2 FQGNSA. CDR3 DNA: TGTGCCAGCAGCCTTAGAGTCCAGCAGTTCTTC. Encoded protein: CASSLRVQQFF. The complete variable domain, with remaining parts taken from reference TRBV7-2 and TRBJ2-1, reads GAGVSQSPSNKVTEKGKDVELRCDPISGHTALYWYRQSLGQGLEFLIYFQGNSAPDKSGLPSDRFSAERTGGSVSTLTIQRTQQEDSAVYLCASSLRVQQFFGPGTRLTVL.

The chain is built from TRBV4-1 and TRBJ1-1; 9 nucleotides match TRBD1. V shed 3 bases, J shed 2 bases, and the junction held 7 bases outside the gene matches. CDR1 and CDR2 from the germline V gene are MGHRA and YSYEKL. The CDR3 runs to 16 residues. CDR3 amino acids: CASSQGQGGLNTEAFF. CDR3 DNA: TGCGCCAGCAGCCAGGGACAGGGTGGTCTTAACACTGAAGCTTTCTTT.